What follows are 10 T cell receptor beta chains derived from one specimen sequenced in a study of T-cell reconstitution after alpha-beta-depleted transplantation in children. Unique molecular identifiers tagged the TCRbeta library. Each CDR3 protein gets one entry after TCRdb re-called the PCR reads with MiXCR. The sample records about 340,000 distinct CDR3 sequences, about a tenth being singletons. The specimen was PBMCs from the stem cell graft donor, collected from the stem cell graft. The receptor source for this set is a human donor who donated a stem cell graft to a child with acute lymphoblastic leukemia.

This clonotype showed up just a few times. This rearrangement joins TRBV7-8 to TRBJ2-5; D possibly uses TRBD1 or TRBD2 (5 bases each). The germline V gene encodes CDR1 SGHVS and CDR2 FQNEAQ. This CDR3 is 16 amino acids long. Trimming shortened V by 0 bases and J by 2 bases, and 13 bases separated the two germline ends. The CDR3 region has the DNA TGTGCCAGCAGCTTAGCGAACGGGGCACGACAAGAGACCCAGTACTTC. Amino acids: CASSLANGARQETQYF. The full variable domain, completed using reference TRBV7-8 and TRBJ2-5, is GAGVSQSPRYKVAKRGQDVALRCDPISGHVSLFWYQQALGQGPEFLTYFQNEAQLDKSGLPSDRFFAERPEGSVSTLKIQRTQQEDSAVYLCASSLANGARQETQYFGPGTRLLVL.

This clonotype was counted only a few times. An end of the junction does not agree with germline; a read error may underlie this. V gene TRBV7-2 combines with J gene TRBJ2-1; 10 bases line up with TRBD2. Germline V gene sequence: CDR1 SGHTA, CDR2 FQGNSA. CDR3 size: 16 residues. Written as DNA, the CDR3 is TGTGCCAGCCGCTTAGAGCGGACTAGCGGCTACAATGAGCAGTTCTTC. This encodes CASRLERTSGYNEQFF.

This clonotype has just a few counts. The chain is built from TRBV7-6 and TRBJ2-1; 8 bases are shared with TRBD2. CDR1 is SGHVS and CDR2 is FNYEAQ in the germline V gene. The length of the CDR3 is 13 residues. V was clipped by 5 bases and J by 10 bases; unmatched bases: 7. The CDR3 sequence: CASSKEAGGEQFF. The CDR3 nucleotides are TGTGCCAGCAGCAAAGAGGCGGGAGGCGAGCAGTTCTTC.

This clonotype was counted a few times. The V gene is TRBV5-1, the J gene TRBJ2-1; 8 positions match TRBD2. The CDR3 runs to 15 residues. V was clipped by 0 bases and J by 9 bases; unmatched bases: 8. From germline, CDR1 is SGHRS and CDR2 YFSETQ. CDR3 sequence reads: CASSLARSGSLEQFF. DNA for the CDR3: TGCGCCAGCAGCTTGGCCCGGAGCGGGAGTCTTGAGCAGTTCTTC.

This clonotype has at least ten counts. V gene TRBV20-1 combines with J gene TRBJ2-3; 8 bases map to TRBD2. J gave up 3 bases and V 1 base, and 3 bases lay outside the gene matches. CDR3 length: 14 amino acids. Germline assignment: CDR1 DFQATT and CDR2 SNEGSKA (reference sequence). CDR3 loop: CSARVPSGTDTQYF. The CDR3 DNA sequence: TGCAGTGCTAGAGTACCTAGCGGGACAGATACGCAGTATTTT.

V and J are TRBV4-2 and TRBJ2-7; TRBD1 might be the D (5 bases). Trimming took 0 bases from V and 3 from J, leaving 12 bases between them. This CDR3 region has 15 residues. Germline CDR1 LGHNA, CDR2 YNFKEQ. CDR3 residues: CASSQDQTQGYEQYF. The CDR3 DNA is TGTGCCAGCAGCCAAGATCAAACGCAGGGCTACGAGCAGTACTTC.

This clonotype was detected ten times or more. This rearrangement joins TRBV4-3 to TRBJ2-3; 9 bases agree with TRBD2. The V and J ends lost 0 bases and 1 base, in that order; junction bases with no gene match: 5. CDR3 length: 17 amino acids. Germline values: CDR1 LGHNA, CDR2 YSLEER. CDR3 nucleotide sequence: TGCGCCAGCAGCCAAGATCGATTAGCGGGAGGCACAGATACGCAGTATTTT. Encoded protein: CASSQDRLAGGTDTQYF.

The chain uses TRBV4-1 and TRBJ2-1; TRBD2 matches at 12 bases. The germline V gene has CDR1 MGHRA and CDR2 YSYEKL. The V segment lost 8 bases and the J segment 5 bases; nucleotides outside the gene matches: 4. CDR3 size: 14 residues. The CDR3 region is CASRRLAGDNEQFF. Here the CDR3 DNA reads TGCGCCAGCCGACGACTAGCGGGAGACAATGAGCAGTTCTTC.

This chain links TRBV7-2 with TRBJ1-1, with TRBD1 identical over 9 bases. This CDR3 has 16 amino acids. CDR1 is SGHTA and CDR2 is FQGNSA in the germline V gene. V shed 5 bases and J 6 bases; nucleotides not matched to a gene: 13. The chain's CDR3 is CASSPPGQGPGAEAFF. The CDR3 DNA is TGTGCCAGCAGCCCTCCGGGACAGGGTCCAGGGGCTGAAGCTTTCTTT. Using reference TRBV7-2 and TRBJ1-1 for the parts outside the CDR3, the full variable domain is GAGVSQSPSNKVTEKGKDVELRCDPISGHTALYWYRQSLGQGLEFLIYFQGNSAPDKSGLPSDRFSAERTGGSVSTLTIQRTQQEDSAVYLCASSPPGQGPGAEAFFGQGTRLTVV.

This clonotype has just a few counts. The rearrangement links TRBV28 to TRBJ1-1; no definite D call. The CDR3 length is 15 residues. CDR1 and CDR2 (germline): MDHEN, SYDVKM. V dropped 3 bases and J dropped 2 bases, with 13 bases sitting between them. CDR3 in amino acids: CASSFVGRSNTEAFF. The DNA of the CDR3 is TGTGCCAGCAGTTTTGTAGGTCGAAGCAACACTGAAGCTTTCTTT.